These T cell receptor beta chains were read from a single sample in a study of graft-versus-host responses after intestinal transplantation. Sequencing was performed with immunoSEQ multiplex PCR; in TCRdb, only in-frame clones are kept and a portion is missing. Here the sample spans over 100,000 clones, approximately 95% being singletons. Their antigen targets remain unknown. Here the sequenced sample was unstimulated CD8+ T cells sorted from spleen or lymph node cells, taken before intestinal transplant. The source of these receptors is a human donor who received an intestinal transplant. CDR3s include the opening cysteine and the closing phenylalanine or tryptophan. The D gene is left open where the match is weak. Expanded clones get a size class; other rows say once, few or many, or leave the size out.

J gene,D gene,V gene,clone size,CDR3 protein
TRBJ2-5,TRBD1,TRBV28,NA,CASSLRKDRGETQYF
TRBJ2-5,NA,TRBV14,NA,CASSQAENSEETQYF
TRBJ1-1,NA,TRBV4-1,NA,CASSQDGPGGYTEAFF
TRBJ2-1,TRBD2,TRBV30,NA,CAWSAGVGLAGYNEQFF
TRBJ2-7,NA,TRBV19,NA,CASSIGGSSYEQYF
TRBJ2-7,TRBD2,TRBV28,NA,CASSLGLAGRSEQYF
TRBJ2-5,NA,TRBV2,NA,CASSRKDYKETQYF
TRBJ2-1,NA,TRBV6-1,NA,CASTYNEQFF
TRBJ1-5,NA,TRBV28,NA,CASSLWGSSNQPQHF
TRBJ2-3,TRBD2,TRBV27,once,CASSMGTSGRGDTQYF
NA,NA,TRBV20-1,NA,CSARAIYEQYF
TRBJ2-7,NA,TRBV5-1,NA,CASSLEQGTILLYEQYF
TRBJ2-3,TRBD2,TRBV11-3,NA,CASSPTSGRADTQYF
NA,TRBD2,TRBV6-6,NA,CASSALAGERYEQYF
TRBJ1-1,NA,TRBV6-1,NA,CASSKRESEAFF
TRBJ1-2,NA,TRBV6-5,NA,CASSYSAGGYGYTF
TRBJ2-7,NA,TRBV27,NA,CASSLSYGSYEQYF
TRBJ1-5,NA,TRBV7-6,NA,CASSFGGYNQPQHF
TRBJ1-1,NA,TRBV7-8,NA,CASSPEVWNTEAFF
TRBJ2-3,NA,TRBV5-1,NA,CASSLKGSTDTQYF
TRBJ2-5,NA,TRBV29-1,NA,CSVEDRGFQETQYF
TRBJ2-2,TRBD1,TRBV29-1,once,CSVTGGETGELFF
TRBJ2-1,NA,TRBV12-5,NA,CASEGGFYNEQFF
TRBJ2-1,NA,TRBV9,NA,CASSVGGDSSYNEQFF
TRBJ1-1,NA,TRBV27,NA,CASRTNLEAFF
TRBJ1-2,NA,TRBV6-5,NA,CASSDFSYGYTF
TRBJ1-2,NA,TRBV15,NA,CATSRDRQERYGYTF
TRBJ2-1,TRBD2,TRBV28,NA,CASSSPGTSVGDEQFF
TRBJ1-1,NA,TRBV7-8,NA,CASLGGVVNTEAFF
TRBJ2-7,TRBD2,TRBV9,NA,CASSPRGGLAGEGSYEQYF
TRBJ2-3,TRBD2,TRBV4-3,NA,CASSHRLAGGYYTDTQYF
TRBJ1-1,NA,TRBV18,NA,CASSPRRTGKKNTEAFF
TRBJ2-1,NA,TRBV11-2,NA,CASSPPRVEQFF
TRBJ1-1,TRBD1,TRBV4-2,NA,CASSHGQEGIEAFF
TRBJ1-2,NA,TRBV28,NA,CASSQQISGGDYGYTF
TRBJ2-2,TRBD2,TRBV5-1,NA,CASSLPLAGGATGELFF
TRBJ2-7,NA,TRBV4-1,NA,CASSSLPGDEQYF
TRBJ2-5,NA,TRBV25-1,once,CASSEFLETQYF
TRBJ2-1,NA,TRBV13,NA,CASSPGTGNEQFF
TRBJ1-1,NA,TRBV28,NA,CASSLRPNTEAFF
TRBJ2-6,NA,TRBV2,NA,CASSDMGSGANVLTF
NA,NA,TRBV5-1,NA,CASSFGYGNFYEQYF
TRBJ1-1,NA,TRBV7-8,NA,CASSDRDRITEAFF
TRBJ2-5,NA,TRBV29-1,few,CSVGRTANQETQYF
TRBJ2-5,TRBD2,TRBV5-4,NA,CASSFLGGAGQETQYF
TRBJ1-2,NA,TRBV28,NA,CASSWVRDEYGYTF
TRBJ2-1,TRBD1,TRBV9,NA,CASSVPRTGSYNEQFF
NA,TRBD2,TRBV28,NA,CASSLPTSGGYEQYF
TRBJ2-4,NA,TRBV2,NA,CASSEYRETKNIQYF
TRBJ2-5,NA,TRBV27,NA,CASRGQQETQYF
TRBJ2-1,TRBD2,TRBV9,NA,CASSPGGGSSYNEQFF
TRBJ1-5,NA,TRBV4-1,NA,CASSQGRDGNQPQHF
TRBJ2-3,TRBD2,TRBV5-1,NA,CASSPGLATTDTQYF